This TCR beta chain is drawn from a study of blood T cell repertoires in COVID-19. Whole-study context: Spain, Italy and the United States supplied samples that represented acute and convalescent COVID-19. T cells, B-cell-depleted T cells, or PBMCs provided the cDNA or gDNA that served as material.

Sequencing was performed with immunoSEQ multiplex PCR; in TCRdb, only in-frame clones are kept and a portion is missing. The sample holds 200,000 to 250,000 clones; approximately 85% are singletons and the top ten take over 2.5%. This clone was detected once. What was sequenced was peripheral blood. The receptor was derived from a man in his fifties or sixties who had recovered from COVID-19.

CDR3 sequence: CASSSQVLSSGANVLTF. Written as DNA, the CDR3 is TGTGCCAGCAGTTCACAGGTCCTGAGCTCTGGGGCCAACGTCCTGACTTTC. This chain connects TRBV2 to TRBJ2-6; possibly TRBD1 for D (5 bases). Germline CDR1 is SNHLY and CDR2 is FYNNEI. The germline V and J ends were trimmed by 5 bases and 0 bases, with 14 bases remaining between them. The CDR3 length is 17 residues.